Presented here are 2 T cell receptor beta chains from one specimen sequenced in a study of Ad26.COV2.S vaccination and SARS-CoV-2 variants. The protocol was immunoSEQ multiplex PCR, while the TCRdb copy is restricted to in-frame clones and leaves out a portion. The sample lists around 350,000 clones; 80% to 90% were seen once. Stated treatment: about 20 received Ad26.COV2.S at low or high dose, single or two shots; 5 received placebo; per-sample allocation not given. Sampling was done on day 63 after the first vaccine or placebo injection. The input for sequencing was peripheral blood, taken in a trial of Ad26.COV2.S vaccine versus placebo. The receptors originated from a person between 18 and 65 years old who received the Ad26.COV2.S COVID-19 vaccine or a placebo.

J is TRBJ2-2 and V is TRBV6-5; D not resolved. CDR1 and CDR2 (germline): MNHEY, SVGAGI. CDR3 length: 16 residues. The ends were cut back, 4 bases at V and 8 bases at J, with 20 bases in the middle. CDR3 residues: CASSSDMLLVLGELFF. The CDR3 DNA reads TGTGCCAGCAGTTCCGACATGCTCCTGGTCTTAGGGGAGCTGTTTTTT.

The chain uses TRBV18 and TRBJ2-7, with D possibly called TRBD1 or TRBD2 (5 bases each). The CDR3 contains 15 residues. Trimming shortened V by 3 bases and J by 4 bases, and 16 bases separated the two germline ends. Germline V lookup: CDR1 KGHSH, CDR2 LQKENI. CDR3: CASSPGVPTHYEQYF. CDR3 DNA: TGTGCCAGCTCACCGGGGGTACCGACACATTACGAGCAGTACTTC.